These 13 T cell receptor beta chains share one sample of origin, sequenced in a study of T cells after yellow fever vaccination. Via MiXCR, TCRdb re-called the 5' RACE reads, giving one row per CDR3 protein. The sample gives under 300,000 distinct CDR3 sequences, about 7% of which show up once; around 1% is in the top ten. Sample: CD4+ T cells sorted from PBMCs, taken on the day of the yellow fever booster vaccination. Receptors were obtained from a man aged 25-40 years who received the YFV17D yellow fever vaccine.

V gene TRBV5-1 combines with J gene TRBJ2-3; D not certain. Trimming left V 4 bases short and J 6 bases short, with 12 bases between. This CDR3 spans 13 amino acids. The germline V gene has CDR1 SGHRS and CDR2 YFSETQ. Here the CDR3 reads CASSHSSRDTQYF. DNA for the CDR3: TGCGCCAGCAGCCACTCGAGTCGCGATACGCAGTATTTT.

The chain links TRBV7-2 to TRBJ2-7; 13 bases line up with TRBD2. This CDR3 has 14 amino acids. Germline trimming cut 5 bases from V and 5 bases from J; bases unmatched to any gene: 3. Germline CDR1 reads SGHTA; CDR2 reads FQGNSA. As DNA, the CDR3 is TGTGCCAGCAGCAGGACTAGCGGGAGTGACGAGCAGTACTTC. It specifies CASSRTSGSDEQYF.

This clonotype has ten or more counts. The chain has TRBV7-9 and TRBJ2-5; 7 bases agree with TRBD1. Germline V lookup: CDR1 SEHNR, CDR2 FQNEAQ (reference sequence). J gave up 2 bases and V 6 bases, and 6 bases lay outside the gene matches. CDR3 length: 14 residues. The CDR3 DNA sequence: TGTGCCAGCAGAATTGCACAGGGGCAAGAGACCCAGTACTTC. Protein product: CASRIAQGQETQYF.

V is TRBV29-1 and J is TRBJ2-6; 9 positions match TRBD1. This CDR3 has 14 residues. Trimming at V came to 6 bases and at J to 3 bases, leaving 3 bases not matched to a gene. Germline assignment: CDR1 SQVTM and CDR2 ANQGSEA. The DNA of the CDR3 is TGCAGCGTGGAGACAGGGGGTGGGGCCAACGTCCTGACTTTC. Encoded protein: CSVETGGGANVLTF.

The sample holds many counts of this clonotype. The CDR3 DNA reads TGTGCCAGCAGCCAGCGCCAGGGTGGCGAAAAACTGTTTTTT. Translation gives CASSQRQGGEKLFF. The chain combines TRBV14 with TRBJ1-4, with D possibly TRBD1 on 5 matching bases. V lost 3 bases, J lost 8 bases, and 13 bases lay in between. CDR3 size: 14 residues. Looked up from germline, CDR1 is SGHDN and CDR2 is FVKESK.

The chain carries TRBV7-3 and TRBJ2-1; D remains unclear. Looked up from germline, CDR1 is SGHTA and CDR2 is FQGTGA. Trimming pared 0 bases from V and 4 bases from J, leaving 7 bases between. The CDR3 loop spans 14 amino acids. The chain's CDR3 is CASSLTYEYNEQFF. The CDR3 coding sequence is TGTGCCAGCAGCTTAACTTACGAATACAATGAGCAGTTCTTC.

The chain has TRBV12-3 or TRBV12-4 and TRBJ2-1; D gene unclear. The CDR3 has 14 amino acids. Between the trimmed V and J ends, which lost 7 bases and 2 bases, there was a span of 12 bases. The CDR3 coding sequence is TGTGCCAGCATTCCCCGTGGGGCCTACAATGAGCAGTTCTTC. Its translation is CASIPRGAYNEQFF.

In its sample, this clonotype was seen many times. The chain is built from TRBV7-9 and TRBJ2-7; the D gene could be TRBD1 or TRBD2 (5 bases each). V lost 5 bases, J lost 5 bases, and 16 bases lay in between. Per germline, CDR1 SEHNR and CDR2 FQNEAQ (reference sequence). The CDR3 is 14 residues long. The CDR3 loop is CASSRGPLTDEQYF. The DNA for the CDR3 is TGTGCCAGCAGCCGGGGACCGCTCACGGACGAGCAGTACTTC.

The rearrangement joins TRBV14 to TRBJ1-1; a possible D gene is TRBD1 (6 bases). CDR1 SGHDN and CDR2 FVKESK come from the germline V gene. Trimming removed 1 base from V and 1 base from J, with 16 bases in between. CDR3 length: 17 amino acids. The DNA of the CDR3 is TGTGCCAGCAGCCAAGCGAGGGACCAGGGGAAGAACACTGAAGCTTTCTTT. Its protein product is CASSQARDQGKNTEAFF.

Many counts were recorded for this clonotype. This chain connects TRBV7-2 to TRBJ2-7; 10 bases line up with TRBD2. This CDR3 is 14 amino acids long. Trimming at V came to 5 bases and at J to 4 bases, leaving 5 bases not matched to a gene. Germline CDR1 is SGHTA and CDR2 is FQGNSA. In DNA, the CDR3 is TGTGCCAGCAGCCAGCGTAGCGGGAGGTACGAGCAGTACTTC. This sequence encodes CASSQRSGRYEQYF.

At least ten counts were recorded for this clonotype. CDR3: CSVARRDRGHEQYF. The CDR3 DNA sequence: TGCAGCGTCGCCCGCCGGGACAGGGGTCACGAGCAGTACTTC. The chain combines TRBV29-1 with TRBJ2-7; 10 positions match TRBD1. The junction had 10 bases not matched to a gene; V was cut back by 6 bases and J by 5 bases. The germline V gene encodes CDR1 SQVTM and CDR2 ANQGSEA. The CDR3 is 14 residues long.

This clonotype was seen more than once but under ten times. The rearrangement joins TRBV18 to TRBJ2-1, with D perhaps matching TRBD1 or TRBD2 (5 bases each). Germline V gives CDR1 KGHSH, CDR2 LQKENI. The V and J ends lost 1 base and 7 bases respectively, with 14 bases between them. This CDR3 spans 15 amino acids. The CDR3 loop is CASSPQGTPWNEQFF. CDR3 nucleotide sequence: TGTGCCAGCTCACCACAAGGGACGCCATGGAATGAGCAGTTCTTC.

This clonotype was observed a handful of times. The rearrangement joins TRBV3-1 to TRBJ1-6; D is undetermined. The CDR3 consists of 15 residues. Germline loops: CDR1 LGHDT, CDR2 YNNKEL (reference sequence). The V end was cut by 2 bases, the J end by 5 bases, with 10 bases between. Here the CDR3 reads CASSQPGRDNSPLHF. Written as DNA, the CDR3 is TGTGCCAGCAGCCAACCAGGACGGGATAATTCACCCCTCCACTTT.